This TCR beta chain comes out of a study of cytomegalovirus exposure and HLA in healthy donors. The PCR ran on 60 Vbeta and 13 Jbeta primers. The repertoire was sequenced with immunoSEQ multiplex PCR; TCRdb's copy has only in-frame clones and lacks some. The table records roughly 100,000 clones, roughly four fifths of them present only once. The sample comprised PBMCs. The source is a man aged 40-55 years in good health and CMV-seronegative.

The CDR3 DNA follows: TGTGCCAGCAGCTTATTACAGGACAGGGAGGGCTACACCTTC. Translated: CASSLLQDREGYTF. V gene TRBV5-4 combines with J gene TRBJ1-2; 8 bases match TRBD1. Germline-derived CDR1 and CDR2 are SGHNT and YYREEE (reference sequence). The length of the CDR3 is 14 residues. V shed 2 bases and J 8 bases; nucleotides not matched to a gene: 8. Based on the CDR3 plus reference TRBV5-4 and TRBJ1-2, the full variable domain is ETGVTQSPTHLIKTRGQQVTLRCSSQSGHNTVSWYQQALGQGPQFIFQYYREEENGRGNFPPRFSGLQFPNYSSELNVNALELDDSALYLCASSLLQDREGYTFGSGTRLTVV.